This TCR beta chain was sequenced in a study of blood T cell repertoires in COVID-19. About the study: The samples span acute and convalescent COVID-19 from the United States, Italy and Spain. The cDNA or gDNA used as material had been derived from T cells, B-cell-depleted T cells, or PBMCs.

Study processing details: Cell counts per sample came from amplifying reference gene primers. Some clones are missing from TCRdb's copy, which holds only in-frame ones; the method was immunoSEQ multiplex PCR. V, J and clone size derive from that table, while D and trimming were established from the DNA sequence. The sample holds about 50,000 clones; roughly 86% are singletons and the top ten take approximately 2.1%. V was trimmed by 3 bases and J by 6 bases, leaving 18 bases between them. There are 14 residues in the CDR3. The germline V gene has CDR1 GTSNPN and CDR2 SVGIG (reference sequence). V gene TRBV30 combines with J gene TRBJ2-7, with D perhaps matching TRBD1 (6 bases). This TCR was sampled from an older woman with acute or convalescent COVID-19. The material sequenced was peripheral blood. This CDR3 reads CAWSDPGTLSEQYF. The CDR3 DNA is TGTGCCTGGAGCGACCCAGGGACATTAAGCGAGCAGTACTTC.